Included here is one T cell receptor (beta chain) sequence, with context. Its antigen remains unknown. 5'RACE, which relied on constant-segment primers, yielded TCR alpha and TCR beta cDNA libraries carrying sample barcodes and UMIs. TCRdb re-derived calls from the 5' RACE reads in MiXCR, one entry per CDR3 protein. The table shows 110,000 to 150,000 distinct CDR3 sequences, with 11% to 15% occurring only once. The germline CDR1 and CDR2 sequences are DFQATT and SNEGSKA (reference sequence). The ends were cut back, 0 bases at V and 6 bases at J, with 29 bases in the middle. The CDR3 covers 19 residues. The sample belongs to a study of T-cell memory formation after mild COVID-19. On the study more broadly: For the most part, TCR clusters were specific to one donor.

Findings and caveats of the study: CD4/CD8 balance characterized clones contracting day 15 to 85, and CD4+ skew characterized later expanders. Detection of some responders pre-infection suggested pre-existing cross-reactive memory T cells participated.

This receptor was identified in an adult woman who had mild COVID-19 (a few samples of this study predate the infection). Cell type and time point are not known. Source material: PBMCs or a T cell subset sorted from them (not recorded which). The chain joins TRBV20-1 to TRBJ1-2, with D perhaps matching TRBD1 (5 bases). The DNA for the CDR3 is TGCAGTGCTAGAGATTTTATTAGGAAAGGACACTCCCTACGGGATGGCTACACCTTC. Residues: CSARDFIRKGHSLRDGYTF.